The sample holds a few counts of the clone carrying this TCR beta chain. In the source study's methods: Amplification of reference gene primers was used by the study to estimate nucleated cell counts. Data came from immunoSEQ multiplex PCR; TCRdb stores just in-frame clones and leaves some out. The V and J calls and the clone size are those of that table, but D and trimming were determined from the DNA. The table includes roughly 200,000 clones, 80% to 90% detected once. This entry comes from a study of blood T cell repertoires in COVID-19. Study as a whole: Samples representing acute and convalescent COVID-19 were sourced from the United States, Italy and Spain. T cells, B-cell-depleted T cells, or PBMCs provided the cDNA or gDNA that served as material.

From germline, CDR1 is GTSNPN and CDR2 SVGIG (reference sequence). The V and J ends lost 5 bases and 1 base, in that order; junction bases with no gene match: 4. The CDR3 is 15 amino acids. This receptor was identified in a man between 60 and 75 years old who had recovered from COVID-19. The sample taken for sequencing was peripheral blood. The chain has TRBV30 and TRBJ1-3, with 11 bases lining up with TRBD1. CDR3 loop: CAWGQGAGSGNTIYF. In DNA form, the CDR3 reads TGTGCCTGGGGACAGGGGGCAGGTTCTGGAAACACCATATATTTT. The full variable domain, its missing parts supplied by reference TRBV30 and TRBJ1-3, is SQTIHQWPATLVQPVGSPLSLECTVEGTSNPNLYWYRQAAGRGLQLLFYSVGIGQISSEVPQNLSASRPQDRQFILSSKKLLLSDSGFYLCAWGQGAGSGNTIYFGEGSWLTVV.